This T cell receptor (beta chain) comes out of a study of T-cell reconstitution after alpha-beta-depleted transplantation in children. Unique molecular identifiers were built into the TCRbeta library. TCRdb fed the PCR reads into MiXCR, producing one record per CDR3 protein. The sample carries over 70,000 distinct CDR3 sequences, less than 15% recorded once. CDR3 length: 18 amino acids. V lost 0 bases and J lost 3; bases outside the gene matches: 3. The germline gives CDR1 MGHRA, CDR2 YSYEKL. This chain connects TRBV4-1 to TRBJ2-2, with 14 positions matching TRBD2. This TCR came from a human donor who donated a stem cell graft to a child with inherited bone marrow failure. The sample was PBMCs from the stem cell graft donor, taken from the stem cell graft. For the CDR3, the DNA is TGCGCCAGCAGCCAAGATTGGGGACTAGCGGGAGACACCGGGGAGCTGTTTTTT. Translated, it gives CASSQDWGLAGDTGELFF.